The next 15 T cell receptor beta chains were all read from a single sample in a study of blood T cells in healthy people across ages. The authors ran a second PCR of roughly 6 to 12 cycles using a sample-barcoded 5' primer and a J-beta primer mix. MiXCR, applied by TCRdb to the 5' RACE reads, yields one record per CDR3 protein. The sample includes fewer than 1,000,000 distinct CDR3 sequences, about half of them seen just once. Sample: blood. Receptors were obtained from a man older than 75 in good health.

This clonotype was seen a few times. This sequence joins TRBV12-3 or TRBV12-4 and TRBJ2-4, with 13 nucleotides matching TRBD2. Unmatched junction bases numbered 4, after V lost 4 bases and J lost 4 bases. CDR3 size: 16 residues. The CDR3 region is CASSWGLAGTKNIQYF. The CDR3 nucleotides read TGTGCCAGCAGTTGGGGACTAGCGGGAACTAAAAACATTCAGTACTTC.

The sample holds a few counts of this clonotype. V is TRBV25-1 and J is TRBJ2-5; maybe TRBD1 (6 bases). Trimming took 1 base from V and 5 from J, leaving 14 bases between them. From germline, CDR1 is MGHDK and CDR2 SYGVNS. The CDR3 length is 15 residues. CDR3 amino acids: CASSEFTGSEETQYF. CDR3 sequence (DNA): TGTGCCAGCAGTGAATTCACAGGGAGTGAGGAGACCCAGTACTTC.

This clonotype has only a few counts. The V and J genes are TRBV5-1 and TRBJ2-1; tentative D call: TRBD2 (5 bases). The V end was cut by 0 bases, the J end by 10 bases, with 17 bases between. The V gene's germline CDR1 is SGHRS and CDR2 YFSETQ. There are 15 residues in the CDR3. CDR3 in DNA: TGCGCCAGCAGCTTGGGGACCGACTACGGTCGGGAGCAGTTCTTC. Protein sequence: CASSLGTDYGREQFF.

A single count supports this clonotype. This chain connects TRBV24-1 to TRBJ2-5; the match to TRBD2 covers 7 bases. The CDR3 totals 18 residues. Per the germline V gene, CDR1 is KGHDR and CDR2 is SFDVKD. J was trimmed by 1 base and V by 0 bases; bases with no gene match: 10. CDR3 in amino acids: CATSDLRANSGTQETQYF. CDR3 nucleotides: TGTGCCACCAGTGATTTGCGGGCCAACAGCGGGACCCAAGAGACCCAGTACTTC.

The CDR3 spells CSALILAGGNNEQYF. CDR3 DNA: TGCAGCGCCCTTATATTAGCGGGAGGGAACAATGAGCAGTACTTC. The genes are TRBV29-1 and TRBJ2-7; TRBD2 agrees at 11 bases. The CDR3 is 15 residues long. Looked up from germline, CDR1 is SQVTM and CDR2 is ANQGSEA. V lost 7 bases, J lost 7 bases, and 15 bases stayed unmatched.

The CDR3 region is CASSRERTARSEQYF. CDR3 nucleotides: TGTGCCAGCAGCCGGGAACGGACTGCCAGGAGCGAGCAGTACTTC. The gene calls are TRBV7-2 and TRBJ2-7; TRBD2 is a possible D gene (5 bases). Germline CDR1 SGHTA, CDR2 FQGNSA. Trimming shortened V by 5 bases and J by 6 bases, and 20 bases separated the two germline ends. The CDR3 has 15 amino acids.

This clonotype came up many times. This chain uses TRBV5-1 with TRBJ2-7; no clear D gene. CDR3 length equals 14 residues. The V gene lost 0 bases and the J gene lost 3 bases, with 10 bases spanning the gap. The germline V gene has CDR1 SGHRS and CDR2 YFSETQ. This CDR3 reads CASSLAPGSYEQYF. CDR3 sequence (DNA): TGCGCCAGCAGCTTGGCTCCGGGTAGCTACGAGCAGTACTTC.

V usage is TRBV24-1 and J usage is TRBJ1-5; the D gene is possibly TRBD1 (5 bases). The CDR3 runs to 14 residues. Per the germline V gene, CDR1 is KGHDR and CDR2 is SFDVKD. With 4 bases removed from V and 1 base from J, the gap between germline ends came to 7 bases. The DNA for the CDR3 is TGTGCCACCAGTGAATGGGACAGCAATCAGCCCCAGCATTTT. Translated, it gives CATSEWDSNQPQHF.

This clonotype occurred once. The chain employs TRBV7-2 and TRBJ2-5; TRBD2 aligns across 8 bases. The J call may be faulty, since TRBJ2-7 better matches the DNA end. The CDR3 consists of 17 residues. Germline CDR1 and CDR2: SGHTA and FQGNSA. CDR3 loop: CASSFPGGPIKSYEQYF. The CDR3 bases are TGTGCCAGCAGCTTTCCGGGGGGGCCAATAAAATCCTACGAGCAGTACTTC.

The rearrangement uses TRBV28 and TRBJ2-7, with 8 bases fitting TRBD1. The DNA end is more similar to TRBJ2-5, so the J call may be wrong. From germline, CDR1 is MDHEN and CDR2 SYDVKM. This CDR3 comprises 14 residues. The CDR3 DNA reads as TGTGCCAGCAGTTCTCCCAGGGGGCTAGAGACCCAGTACTTC. It translates to CASSSPRGLETQYF.

As concerns this clonotype: A junction boundary mismatches the germline segment, possibly from a read error. V gene TRBV5-6 combines with J gene TRBJ2-5; 11 nucleotides agree with TRBD2. The closer fit of TRBJ2-7 to the DNA end suggests the J call may be wrong. Germline-derived CDR1 and CDR2 are SGHDT and YYEEEE. The CDR3 extends over 17 amino acids. CDR3 sequence (DNA): TGTACCAGCAGCTCCGGTACGGCTAGCGGGAGGTTGTACGAGCAGTACTTC. This translates into CTSSSGTASGRLYEQYF.

The DNA of the CDR3 is TGTGCCAGCAGCTCCAGAAATCAGCCCCAGCATTTT. Residues: CASSSRNQPQHF. The chain employs TRBV7-2 and TRBJ1-5; D is undetermined. CDR1 is SGHTA, CDR2 FQGNSA, per germline. The V end was cut by 4 bases, the J end by 4 bases, with 5 bases between. The CDR3 is 12 amino acids. Using reference TRBV7-2 and TRBJ1-5 for the parts outside the CDR3, the full variable domain is GAGVSQSPSNKVTEKGKDVELRCDPISGHTALYWYRQSLGQGLEFLIYFQGNSAPDKSGLPSDRFSAERTGGSVSTLTIQRTQQEDSAVYLCASSSRNQPQHFGDGTRLSIL.

The V and J genes are TRBV20-1 and TRBJ1-1; 7 bases agree with TRBD1. CDR1 is DFQATT and CDR2 is SNEGSKA in the germline V gene (reference sequence). V lost 6 bases to trimming and J lost 1 base; unmatched junction nucleotides: 11. The CDR3 runs to 15 residues. CDR3 residues: CSADGTASKNTEAFF. The DNA for the CDR3 is TGCAGTGCGGACGGGACAGCTTCCAAGAACACTGAAGCTTTCTTT.

This clonotype was recorded only once. V and J are TRBV20-1 and TRBJ2-2, with TRBD2 as a possible D gene (5 bases). The germline V gene has CDR1 DFQATT and CDR2 SNEGSKA (reference sequence). This CDR3 has 15 amino acids. V was shortened by 1 base and J by 3 bases, with 12 bases between the two germline ends. The CDR3 spells CSARASSAHTGELFF. The CDR3 nucleotides are TGCAGTGCTAGAGCGAGTAGCGCCCACACCGGGGAGCTGTTTTTT.

V is TRBV9 and J is TRBJ2-3; possibly TRBD2 for D (6 bases). There are 15 residues in the CDR3. Trimming shortened V by 2 bases and J by 3 bases, and 13 bases separated the two germline ends. Germline lookup yields CDR1 SGDLS and CDR2 YYNGEE. The CDR3 spells CASSVSSERTDTQYF. The CDR3 nucleotides are TGTGCCAGCAGCGTTTCTAGCGAGAGGACAGATACGCAGTATTTT.